Following are 22 T cell receptor beta chains from one sample sequenced in a study of T cell repertoires in aging, cancer and after chemotherapy. Multiplex touch-down PCR with TRB-A/B primers amplified rearranged V-D-J TRB sequences. Using its own MiXCR run on the multiplex PCR reads, TCRdb lists one record per CDR3 protein. The sample includes a few thousand distinct CDR3 sequences, 45% seen only once; the top ten take 2.5% to 3.5%. The template was genomic DNA from peripheral blood, not RNA. The sample taken for sequencing was blood. The receptor set was obtained from a human donor with a solid tumor.

This chain links TRBV28 with TRBJ1-1; D is perhaps TRBD1 (5 bases). CDR3 length equals 15 residues. Trimming took 3 bases from V and 4 from J, leaving 15 bases between them. The germline CDR1 and CDR2 sequences are MDHEN and SYDVKM. CDR3 protein: CASSLISVGRTEAFF. In nucleotides, the CDR3 is TGTGCCAGCAGTTTGATTAGTGTGGGGCGCACTGAAGCTTTCTTT. Variable domain in full (rest from reference TRBV28 and TRBJ1-1): DVKVTQSSRYLVKRTGEKVFLECVQDMDHENMFWYRQDPGLGLRLIYFSYDVKMKEKGDIPEGYSVSREKKERFSLILESASTNQTSMYLCASSLISVGRTEAFFGQGTRLTVV.

This clonotype was counted only a few times. The V call is TRBV30, the J call TRBJ2-2; D is perhaps TRBD1 (5 bases). Germline V gene data show CDR1 as GTSNPN and CDR2 as SVGIG (reference sequence). Trimming took off 5 bases at V and 0 bases at J, with 10 bases between the two ends. There are 14 residues in the CDR3. The CDR3 is CAWWTPPNTGELFF. The CDR3 nucleotides read TGTGCCTGGTGGACACCACCGAACACCGGGGAGCTGTTTTTT. Drawing the rest from reference TRBV30 and TRBJ2-2, the complete variable domain is SQTIHQWPATLVQPVGSPLSLECTVEGTSNPNLYWYRQAAGRGLQLLFYSVGIGQISSEVPQNLSASRPQDRQFILSSKKLLLSDSGFYLCAWWTPPNTGELFFGEGSRLTVL.

This clonotype is labeled large (0.1 to 1%). This chain joins TRBV29-1 and TRBJ2-2; unclear D gene. CDR3 length equals 10 residues. V gave up 5 bases and J gave up 7 bases, with 5 bases separating them. Germline CDR1 SQVTM, CDR2 ANQGSEA. The CDR3 protein is CSVTDGELFF. CDR3 DNA sequence: TGCAGCGTTACCGACGGGGAGCTGTTTTTT.

The genes are TRBV30 and TRBJ2-2; weak D call: TRBD2 (6 bases). The CDR3 extends over 13 amino acids. From germline, CDR1 is GTSNPN and CDR2 SVGIG (reference sequence). The V gene lost 5 bases and the J gene lost 1 base, with 8 bases spanning the gap. The CDR3 region is CAWGGKNTGELFF. The CDR3 DNA sequence: TGTGCCTGGGGCGGGAAGAACACCGGGGAGCTGTTTTTT.

The table lists this clonotype with a few counts. The chain recombines TRBV19 with TRBJ2-5, with D perhaps matching TRBD1 (6 bases). This CDR3 is built from 14 residues. V dropped 5 bases and J dropped 7 bases, with 17 bases sitting between them. Germline CDR1 and CDR2: LNHDA and SQIVND (reference sequence). DNA for the CDR3: TGTGCCAGTAGTCTCCTCGACAGGCGTGGGACCCAGTACTTC. Translated, it gives CASSLLDRRGTQYF. The entire variable domain, with the rest obtained from reference TRBV19 and TRBJ2-5, is as follows: DGGITQSPKYLFRKEGQNVTLSCEQNLNHDAMYWYRQDPGQGLRLIYYSQIVNDFQKGDIAEGYSVSREKKESFPLTVTSAQKNPTAFYLCASSLLDRRGTQYFGPGTRLLVL.

The chain combines TRBV7-2 with TRBJ2-5; possible D gene TRBD2, 5 bases. Germline V gene sequence: CDR1 SGHTA, CDR2 FQGNSA. Trimming removed 1 base from V and 7 bases from J, with 31 bases in between. The CDR3 covers 20 residues. The CDR3 spells CASSLVLSSVGAAGESTQYF. The CDR3 nucleotides are TGTGCCAGCAGCTTAGTTTTGTCCTCAGTTGGTGCCGCGGGCGAGTCGACCCAGTACTTC. The full variable domain, rest sourced from reference TRBV7-2 and TRBJ2-5, is GAGVSQSPSNKVTEKGKDVELRCDPISGHTALYWYRQSLGQGLEFLIYFQGNSAPDKSGLPSDRFSAERTGGSVSTLTIQRTQQEDSAVYLCASSLVLSSVGAAGESTQYFGPGTRLLVL.

This clonotype was counted only a few times. The chain links TRBV29-1 to TRBJ2-7; D possibly corresponds to TRBD1 (5 bases). The CDR3 is 12 residues long. Germline V gene data show CDR1 as SQVTM and CDR2 as ANQGSEA. Trimming removed 7 bases from V and 2 bases from J, with 12 bases in between. CDR3 nucleotide sequence: TGCAGCGCTTGGACACGGACCTACGAGCAGTACTTC. Protein product: CSAWTRTYEQYF.

This clonotype appeared a few times. This rearrangement joins TRBV7-2 to TRBJ2-5, with 7 bases identical to TRBD2. The ends lost 8 bases at V and 4 bases at J; junction bases unmatched: 13. Per the germline V gene, CDR1 is SGHTA and CDR2 is FQGNSA. This CDR3 comprises 15 residues. In nucleotides, the CDR3 is TGTGCCAGCGGGGCCGGCGGGGGAAGCGGAGAGACCCAGTACTTC. Residues: CASGAGGGSGETQYF.

The chain employs TRBV12-3 or TRBV12-4 and TRBJ1-3, with TRBD1 matching over 10 bases. The CDR3 spans 16 residues. After removal of 2 bases from V and 7 bases from J, the junction contained 8 bases not matched to a gene. The CDR3 loop is CASSLWGGGQGNTIYF. The CDR3, as DNA: TGTGCCAGCAGTTTATGGGGGGGGGGACAGGGGAACACCATATATTTT.

The rearrangement joins TRBV6-2 or TRBV6-3 to TRBJ2-7; D unresolved. Trimming removed 5 bases at V and 0 bases at J, with 5 bases between. The CDR3 is 12 amino acids. Germline-derived CDR1 and CDR2 are MNHEY and SVGEGT. CDR3 DNA: TGTGCCAGCAGTGAACACTCCTACGAGCAGTACTTC. Its translation is CASSEHSYEQYF.

The sample holds a few counts of this clonotype. The rearrangement uses TRBV30 and TRBJ1-2, with D possibly TRBD1 on 5 matching bases. Germline V gene data show CDR1 as GTSNPN and CDR2 as SVGIG (reference sequence). The CDR3 totals 13 residues. The CDR3 DNA is TGTGCGGGGGGAGGTCAGGGAAACTATGGCTACACCTTC. Its protein is CAGGGQGNYGYTF.

The chain combines TRBV27 with TRBJ2-3; 13 nucleotides line up with TRBD2. CDR3 length equals 15 residues. Germline V gene sequence: CDR1 MNHEY, CDR2 SMNVEV (reference sequence). Trimming cost V 6 bases and J 7 bases; bases outside gene matches: 7. This CDR3 is CASSPTSGGAHTQYF. The CDR3 coding sequence is TGTGCCAGCAGCCCAACTAGCGGGGGGGCCCATACGCAGTATTTT.

The CDR3 is CASSLAETPYGYTF. The CDR3 nucleotides are TGTGCCAGCAGCTTAGCCGAGACGCCCTATGGCTACACCTTC. The genes are TRBV11-2 and TRBJ1-2; no clear D. Germline CDR1 and CDR2: SGHAT and FQNNGV. The CDR3 is 14 amino acids. V was clipped by 1 base and J by 4 bases, with 10 bases between them.

In its sample, this clonotype was seen a few times. The J gene is TRBJ2-7, the V gene TRBV30, with D unresolved. The CDR3 is 11 residues long. The germline CDR1 and CDR2 sequences are GTSNPN and SVGIG (reference sequence). The germline V and J ends were trimmed by 1 base and 6 bases, with 7 bases remaining between them. CDR3 in DNA: TGTGCCTGGAGTGCCTCGTTCGAGCAGTACTTC. Its protein product is CAWSASFEQYF.

This clonotype showed up just a few times. V usage is TRBV7-2 and J usage is TRBJ1-2; tentatively, D is TRBD1 (6 bases). V gave up 1 base and J gave up 5 bases, with 11 bases separating them. CDR1 is SGHTA and CDR2 is FQGNSA in the germline V gene. The CDR3 length is 14 residues. CDR3 residues: CASSLVTQGYGYTF. The CDR3 DNA is TGTGCCAGCAGCTTAGTAACGCAGGGGTATGGCTACACCTTC.

This chain connects TRBV6-4 to TRBJ2-3; the D is unclear. The germline V gene has CDR1 MRHNA and CDR2 SNTAGT. The CDR3 extends over 15 amino acids. Trimming pared 8 bases from V and 2 bases from J, leaving 17 bases between. For the CDR3, the DNA is TGTGCCAGCTCCCGGACCTTAACTCACACAGATACGCAGTATTTT. Amino acid sequence: CASSRTLTHTDTQYF.

The CDR3 coding sequence is TGTGCCAGCAATCCCGAGTCCTACAATGAGCAGTTCTTC. It translates to CASNPESYNEQFF. The chain uses TRBV6-1 and TRBJ2-1; D remains ambiguous. The ends were cut back, 7 bases at V and 1 base at J, with 8 bases in the middle. In germline, CDR1 is MNHNS, CDR2 SASEGT. The CDR3 has 13 amino acids.

In its sample, this clonotype was seen a few times. The chain employs TRBV7-2 and TRBJ2-7; D remains ambiguous. Germline V gene lookup returns CDR1 SGHTA and CDR2 FQGNSA. Deletions cut 5 bases from V and 9 bases from J, with 14 bases between. This CDR3 spans 12 amino acids. The CDR3, as DNA: TGTGCCAGCAGCGTGACAAGCTCACGGCAGTACTTC. Translating gives CASSVTSSRQYF. The full variable domain, rest sourced from reference TRBV7-2 and TRBJ2-7, is GAGVSQSPSNKVTEKGKDVELRCDPISGHTALYWYRQSLGQGLEFLIYFQGNSAPDKSGLPSDRFSAERTGGSVSTLTIQRTQQEDSAVYLCASSVTSSRQYFGPGTRLTVT.

This chain joins TRBV11-3 and TRBJ2-3; possibly TRBD2 for D (6 bases). Trimming cost V 0 bases and J 4 bases, with 14 bases left between them. Germline V CDR1 and CDR2: SGHNT, YENEEA. The CDR3 extends over 16 amino acids. CDR3: CASSLDRRRGPDTQYF. In nucleotides, the CDR3 is TGTGCCAGCAGCTTAGATAGGAGGAGGGGTCCAGATACGCAGTATTTT. Looking up the rest from reference TRBV11-3 and TRBJ2-3 gives the full variable domain: EAGVVQSPRYKIIEKKQPVAFWCNPISGHNTLYWYLQNLGQGPELLIRYENEEAVDDSQLPKDRFSAERLKGVDSTLKIQPAELGDSAVYLCASSLDRRRGPDTQYFGPGTRLTVL.

The CDR3 sequence: CASSPTTLAGSSYEQYF. CDR3 nucleotides: TGTGCCAGCAGTCCTACGACCTTAGCGGGAAGCTCCTACGAGCAGTACTTC. The V and J genes are TRBV6-6 and TRBJ2-7; 8 positions agree with TRBD2. Germline assignment: CDR1 MNHNY and CDR2 SVGAGI (reference sequence). V was clipped by 5 bases and J by 0 bases; unmatched bases: 12. The CDR3 is 17 amino acids.

V and J are TRBV12-3 or TRBV12-4 and TRBJ2-7; weak D call: TRBD1 (8 bases). The CDR3 runs to 14 residues. Trimming shortened V by 5 bases and J by 7 bases, and 18 bases separated the two germline ends. The CDR3 region has the DNA TGTGCCAGCAGTCGCCTCAGGGGGCGGGGGGAGCAGTACTTC. Amino acids: CASSRLRGRGEQYF.

The chain couples TRBV6-5 to TRBJ2-5, with TRBD2 matching 10 bases. The CDR3 contains 14 residues. CDR1 is MNHEY and CDR2 is SVGAGI in the germline V gene. The ends lost 7 bases at V and 2 bases at J; junction bases unmatched: 4. The CDR3 is CASKGAGGQETQYF. The CDR3, as DNA: TGTGCCAGCAAAGGAGCGGGGGGGCAAGAGACCCAGTACTTC.